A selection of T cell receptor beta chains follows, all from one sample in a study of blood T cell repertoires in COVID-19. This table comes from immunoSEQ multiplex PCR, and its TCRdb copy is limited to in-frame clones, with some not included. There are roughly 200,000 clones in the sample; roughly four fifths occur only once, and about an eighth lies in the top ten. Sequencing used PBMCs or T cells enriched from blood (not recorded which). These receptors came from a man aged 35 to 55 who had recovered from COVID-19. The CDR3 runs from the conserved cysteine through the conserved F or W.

CASSQDLASGRANEQFF,TRBJ2-1,TRBV4-1
CASSLGIRVREETQYF,TRBJ2-5,TRBV28
CASSRFSGFNQPQHF,TRBJ1-5,TRBV7-6
CASSYGTSPYQETQYF,TRBJ2-5,TRBV6-2/TRBV6-3
CASSLVMYFLGTSGRNEQFF,TRBJ2-1,TRBV7-6
CASSVAAGVQNTGELFF,TRBJ2-2,TRBV9
CSARPNTEAFF,TRBJ1-1,TRBV20-1
CAIRQNTGELFF,TRBJ2-2,TRBV24-1
CASSLGSGGIETQYF,TRBJ2-3,TRBV5-1
CASSISDRGGYEQYF,TRBJ2-7,TRBV19
CASSDYTSAHTGELFF,TRBJ2-2,TRBV9
CASSLGRGTEAFF,TRBJ1-1,TRBV28
CASSQGAPGNTIYF,TRBJ1-3,TRBV18
CASSLQGSSYNSPLHF,TRBJ1-6,TRBV6-6
CASSPPPSGYNEQFF,TRBJ2-1,TRBV7-2
CASSLGYIGAGGNTEAFF,TRBJ1-1,TRBV7-8
CASSRGGGTGELFF,TRBJ2-2,TRBV4-3
CASSFRGEAFF,TRBJ1-1,TRBV11-1
CASKGQGRGRTEAFF,TRBJ1-1,TRBV19
CASSQGQGTNEKLFF,TRBJ1-4,TRBV11-2
CASSLGPEQGQITF,TRBJ1-2,TRBV5-1
CASSIKGAGANVLTF,TRBJ2-6,TRBV19
CASSQGQGSGYTF,TRBJ1-2,TRBV28
CASSFTRANTEAFF,TRBJ1-1,TRBV5-5
CASSQVGTGGGYTF,TRBJ1-2,TRBV4-3
CASSYEGGWTDMNTEAFF,TRBJ1-1,TRBV6-2/TRBV6-3
CSVEATGLGYTF,TRBJ1-2,TRBV29-1
CASSSSYEQYF,TRBJ2-7,TRBV28
CASSYGLQGPEETQYF,TRBJ2-5,TRBV6-5
CASSQGGRGSQPQHF,TRBJ1-5,TRBV4-3
CASSSRLAESSYNEQFF,TRBJ2-1,TRBV5-4
CASLKTGASDEQYF,TRBJ2-7,TRBV28
CASSPGTEGGELFF,TRBJ2-2,TRBV5-1
CAISESEGLRTSGRATGELFF,TRBJ2-2,TRBV10-3
CASSLERSHYGYTF,TRBJ1-2,TRBV13
CASSPGTGPYEQYF,TRBJ2-7,TRBV19
CASSIAGGNHEQYF,TRBJ2-7,TRBV6-5
CASSDSGMQETQYF,TRBJ2-5,TRBV19
CASTSEGWLAGSYEQYF,TRBJ2-7,TRBV7-2
CASSPISWSSYNEQFF,TRBJ2-1,TRBV7-2
CASSPWDRGEEQYF,TRBJ2-7,TRBV9
CASSTESGWEADTQYF,TRBJ2-3,TRBV9
CASSTGDYGYTF,TRBJ1-2,TRBV5-7
CASSITTGNAGELFF,TRBJ2-2,TRBV6-6
CSVFRGVGNTEAFF,TRBJ1-1,TRBV29-1
CAIFRLRQGTNTGELFF,TRBJ2-2,TRBV3-1/TRBV3-2
CASSSDSEETQYF,TRBJ2-5,TRBV7-7
CASRDREGYGYTF,TRBJ1-2,TRBV5-1
CASSQGQGETQYF,TRBJ2-5,TRBV2
CASSPSWAGSYNEQFF,TRBJ2-1,TRBV4-1
CASSTGLAFADTQYF,TRBJ2-3,TRBV6-5
CSVGGQNTEAFF,TRBJ1-1,TRBV29-1
CASSQVLAGGREQFF,TRBJ2-1,TRBV3-1/TRBV3-2
CASSVGTGAYGYTF,TRBJ1-2,TRBV2
CASSATSGRGGANVLTF,TRBJ2-6,TRBV7-3